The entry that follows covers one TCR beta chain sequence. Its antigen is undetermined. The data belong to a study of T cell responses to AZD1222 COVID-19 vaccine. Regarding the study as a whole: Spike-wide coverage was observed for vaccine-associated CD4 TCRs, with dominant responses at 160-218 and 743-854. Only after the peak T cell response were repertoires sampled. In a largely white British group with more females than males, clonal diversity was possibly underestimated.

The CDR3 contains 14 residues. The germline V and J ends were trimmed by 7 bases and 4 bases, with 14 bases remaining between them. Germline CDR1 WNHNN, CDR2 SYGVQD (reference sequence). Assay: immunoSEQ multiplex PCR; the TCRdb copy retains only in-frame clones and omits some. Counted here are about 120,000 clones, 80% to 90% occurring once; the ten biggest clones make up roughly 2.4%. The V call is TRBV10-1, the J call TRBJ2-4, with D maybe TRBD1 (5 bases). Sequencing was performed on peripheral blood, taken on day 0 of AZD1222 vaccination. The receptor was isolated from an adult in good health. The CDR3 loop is CASNQGLVKNIQYF. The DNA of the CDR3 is TGCGCCAGCAATCAGGGTTTGGTAAAAAACATTCAGTACTTC.